This T cell receptor (beta chain) originates from a study of lymphopenia after photon versus proton radiotherapy. This clone was picked up one time. V shed 5 bases, J shed 6 bases, and the junction held 6 bases outside the gene matches. Germline-derived CDR1 and CDR2 are MNHEY and SMNVEV (reference sequence). This CDR3 comprises 13 residues. Libraries were prepared by immunoSEQ multiplex PCR; TCRdb keeps only in-frame clonotypes and omits some of them. The sample includes 150,000 to 200,000 clones, about 88% seen only once; the top ten take approximately 4.7%. The clonotype comes from a man aged 50 or older with gastric cancer. The genes are TRBV27 and TRBJ1-2, with 7 nucleotides matching TRBD1. The sample in question was peripheral blood, obtained from a patient treated with photon-based radiotherapy. CDR3 in amino acids: CASSEQGRDGYTF. The CDR3 nucleotides read TGTGCCAGCAGTGAACAGGGGAGGGATGGCTACACCTTC.